The clone carrying this T cell receptor beta chain has ten or more counts. What it binds is not known. This CDR3 region has 12 residues. CDR1 SGHDT and CDR2 YYEEEE come from the germline V gene. Losses at the gene ends were 3 bases for V and 11 bases for J; bases not matched to a gene: 7. The record originates from a study of T-cell memory formation after mild COVID-19. Study-level points and caveats: Cross-reactive memory seemingly joined, as some responding clones were found in pre-infection memory.

From 5'RACE with constant-segment primers came TCR alpha and TCR beta cDNA libraries that carried sample barcodes and UMIs. TCRdb reprocessed the 5' RACE reads via MiXCR and lists one record per CDR3 protein. In the table there are 250,000 to 350,000 distinct CDR3 sequences, 15% of which are singletons. The J gene is TRBJ1-2, the V gene TRBV5-6; 7 bases match TRBD1. The sequencing input was PBMCs or a T cell subset sorted from them (not recorded which). The TCR comes from a man younger than 35 who had mild COVID-19 (a few samples of this study predate the infection). Cell type and time point are not known. The CDR3 is CASSWGTAIYTF. In DNA form, the CDR3 reads TGTGCCAGCAGCTGGGGGACAGCGATTTACACCTTC.